These 22 T cell receptor beta chains came from one sample sequenced in a study of blood T cell repertoires in COVID-19. Only in-frame clones appear in the TCRdb table, and some are missing; sequencing was by immunoSEQ multiplex PCR. This table holds 250,000 to 350,000 clones, around 87% found once. The sequenced material came from peripheral blood. Receptors originate from a man between 18 and 29 years old with active or convalescent COVID-19.

V and J are TRBV7-2 and TRBJ1-5; D remains ambiguous. The CDR3 has 15 amino acids. CDR1 and CDR2 (germline): SGHTA, FQGNSA. V was pared by 1 base and J by 0 bases, with 7 bases between. The CDR3 DNA reads TGTGCCAGCAGCTTAGGTGTGTATAGCAATCAGCCCCAGCATTTT. Translation gives CASSLGVYSNQPQHF.

This chain connects TRBV7-8 to TRBJ1-2; TRBD1 might be the D (6 bases). The germline V and J ends were trimmed by 1 base and 8 bases, with 14 bases remaining between them. This CDR3 region has 14 residues. The germline V gene has CDR1 SGHVS and CDR2 FQNEAQ. CDR3 coding DNA: TGTGCCAGCAGCTTAGAATTAGGGGACAACGGCTACACCTTC. Translated: CASSLELGDNGYTF.

The J gene is TRBJ2-4, the V gene TRBV4-1, with 7 bases fitting TRBD2. The CDR3 is made up of 16 amino acids. From germline, CDR1 is MGHRA and CDR2 YSYEKL. The V gene end was trimmed by 4 bases and the J gene end by 4 bases; junction bases not matched to a gene: 10. As DNA, the CDR3 is TGCGCCAGCAGCCCCCGAGGTCGGGAGGTGAAAAACATTCAGTACTTC. Amino acid sequence: CASSPRGREVKNIQYF.

The rearrangement links TRBV6-4 to TRBJ1-2; D is perhaps TRBD1 (5 bases). The V end lost 6 bases, the J end lost 7 bases, and 15 bases lay between the germline ends. The CDR3 consists of 13 residues. CDR1 is MRHNA and CDR2 is SNTAGT in the germline V gene. The CDR3 DNA reads TGTGCCAGCAGCCTTACCACGGGGGTTGGCTACACCTTC. It specifies CASSLTTGVGYTF.

The genes are TRBV19 and TRBJ2-5, with 12 bases matching TRBD2. The CDR3 totals 15 residues. Germline CDR1 LNHDA, CDR2 SQIVND (reference sequence). V gave up 5 bases and J gave up 3 bases; unmatched junction bases: 4. Written as DNA, the CDR3 is TGTGCCAGTAGTCCCTGGACTAGCGGGGAAGAGACCCAGTACTTC. It specifies CASSPWTSGEETQYF. The full variable domain, in which reference TRBV19 and TRBJ2-5 provide the parts outside the CDR3, is DGGITQSPKYLFRKEGQNVTLSCEQNLNHDAMYWYRQDPGQGLRLIYYSQIVNDFQKGDIAEGYSVSREKKESFPLTVTSAQKNPTAFYLCASSPWTSGEETQYFGPGTRLLVL.

This clone was counted once. This chain uses TRBV6-1 with TRBJ2-3, with 8 bases fitting TRBD2. V trimming: 2 bases; J trimming: 2 bases; junction bases outside the gene matches: 6. This CDR3 region has 16 residues. CDR1 and CDR2 from the germline V gene are MNHNS and SASEGT. The CDR3 DNA reads as TGTGCCAGCAGTGAACGGAGAGCGGGAGCCACAGATACGCAGTATTTT. It specifies CASSERRAGATDTQYF.

The rearrangement links TRBV5-8 to TRBJ2-3, with 10 positions matching TRBD1. The germline V gene encodes CDR1 SGHTS and CDR2 YDEGEE. The CDR3 is 14 amino acids. The V gene end was trimmed by 4 bases and the J gene end by 6 bases; junction bases not matched to a gene: 5. In DNA, the CDR3 is TGTGCCAGCAGCCTGGGACAGGGGAGGGATACGCAGTATTTT. Amino acid sequence: CASSLGQGRDTQYF.

This clone was seen a single time. The chain is built from TRBV5-6 and TRBJ2-7; D unclear. There are 14 residues in the CDR3. Germline V gives CDR1 SGHDT, CDR2 YYEEEE. V shed 1 base and J shed 3 bases, with 11 bases lying between them. CDR3 sequence: CASSLRSGRYEQYF. The CDR3 region has the DNA TGTGCCAGCAGCTTGAGAAGTGGGCGCTACGAGCAGTACTTC.

This clone was observed a single time. The chain links TRBV5-1 to TRBJ1-3; no firm D call. Deletions cut 0 bases from V and 1 base from J, with 5 bases between. The CDR3 runs to 14 residues. Germline values: CDR1 SGHRS, CDR2 YFSETQ. CDR3 loop: CASSLGSSGNTIYF. CDR3 nucleotide sequence: TGCGCCAGCAGCTTGGGCAGTTCTGGAAACACCATATATTTT.

The chain couples TRBV5-1 to TRBJ1-3; 7 nucleotides line up with TRBD1. CDR3 size: 14 residues. Looked up from germline, CDR1 is SGHRS and CDR2 is YFSETQ. V was pared by 2 bases and J by 7 bases, with 6 bases of the junction left unmatched. The CDR3 spells CASSLEGATNTIYF. As DNA, the CDR3 is TGCGCCAGCAGCTTAGAGGGGGCCACGAACACCATATATTTT.

V gene TRBV7-2 combines with J gene TRBJ1-4; TRBD1 matches at 9 bases. Germline V gene lookup returns CDR1 SGHTA and CDR2 FQGNSA. The CDR3 contains 16 residues. V dropped 6 bases and J dropped 7; count of bases not matched to a gene: 12. CDR3 nucleotide sequence: TGTGCCAGCAGACCTCGTCCCGGGACAGGGCTTGAAAAACTGTTTTTT. Protein sequence: CASRPRPGTGLEKLFF.

This sequence joins TRBV27 and TRBJ1-6, with D possibly matching TRBD1 (5 bases). The germline CDR1 and CDR2 sequences are MNHEY and SMNVEV (reference sequence). The CDR3 covers 15 residues. Trimming took off 2 bases at V and 3 bases at J, with 8 bases between the two ends. The CDR3 loop is CASSLGADYNSPLHF. The CDR3 DNA is TGTGCCAGCAGTTTAGGGGCAGACTATAATTCACCCCTCCACTTT.

The chain couples TRBV19 to TRBJ1-1; D is perhaps TRBD1 (6 bases). The germline V gene has CDR1 LNHDA and CDR2 SQIVND (reference sequence). Trimming shortened V by 3 bases and J by 1 base, and 9 bases separated the two germline ends. This CDR3 contains 14 residues. CDR3 sequence: CASSIGQPNTEAFF. The CDR3, as DNA: TGTGCCAGTAGTATCGGACAGCCGAACACTGAAGCTTTCTTT.

The chain is built from TRBV2 and TRBJ2-1, with D possibly matching TRBD2 (5 bases). Trimming pared 7 bases from V and 4 bases from J, leaving 11 bases between. The CDR3 totals 13 residues. CDR1 SNHLY and CDR2 FYNNEI come from the germline V gene. Here the CDR3 DNA reads TGTGCCAGCAACGGGGTGGGGTACAATGAGCAGTTCTTC. Translating gives CASNGVGYNEQFF.

This rearrangement joins TRBV21-1 to TRBJ2-2; the listed D gene, TRBD2, was not tested against the DNA. TRBV21-1 is a recognized pseudogene. CDR3 length: 15 residues. DNA of the CDR3: TGTGCCAGCAGCAAAAGGAGGGTGAACACCGGGGAGCTGTTTTTT. This sequence encodes CASSKRRVNTGELFF.

The chain recombines TRBV27 with TRBJ2-5; 9 positions agree with TRBD1. Per germline, CDR1 MNHEY and CDR2 SMNVEV (reference sequence). The V segment lost 5 bases and the J segment 4 bases; nucleotides outside the gene matches: 8. The CDR3 has 15 amino acids. DNA for the CDR3: TGTGCCAGCAGTCCTACAGGGGGCGCAGGAGAGACCCAGTACTTC. Translated: CASSPTGGAGETQYF.

CDR3 sequence: CASSWTSGGVQQFF. CDR3 in DNA: TGTGCCAGCAGTTGGACTAGCGGGGGTGTACAGCAGTTCTTC. The rearrangement links TRBV13 to TRBJ2-1; TRBD2 matches at 13 bases. V lost 6 bases, J lost 11 bases, and 7 bases stayed unmatched. The CDR3 has 14 amino acids. Germline CDR1 reads PRHDT; CDR2 reads FYEKMQ (reference sequence).

The chain joins TRBV7-2 to TRBJ2-6; D might be TRBD2 (6 bases). The germline V gene encodes CDR1 SGHTA and CDR2 FQGNSA. The CDR3 is 16 amino acids. V shed 5 bases and J shed 0 bases, with 11 bases lying between them. CDR3 protein: CASSPVGGSGANVLTF. CDR3 DNA sequence: TGTGCCAGCAGCCCTGTCGGGGGCTCTGGGGCCAACGTCCTGACTTTC.

This chain links TRBV7-9 with TRBJ1-2; D is possibly TRBD1 (5 bases). The CDR3 covers 13 residues. The germline V and J ends were trimmed by 3 bases and 4 bases, with 9 bases remaining between them. Germline V gives CDR1 SEHNR, CDR2 FQNEAQ (reference sequence). The CDR3 sequence: CASSLGGGYGYTF. In DNA, the CDR3 is TGTGCCAGCAGCTTGGGCGGGGGCTATGGCTACACCTTC. Full variable domain (remainder filled in from reference TRBV7-9 and TRBJ1-2): DTGVSQNPRHKITKRGQNVTFRCDPISEHNRLYWYRQTLGQGPEFLTYFQNEAQLEKSRLLSDRFSAERPKGSFSTLEIQRTEQGDSAMYLCASSLGGGYGYTFGSGTRLTVV.

This chain joins TRBV18 and TRBJ2-3; TRBD1 agrees at 8 bases. Germline V gives CDR1 KGHSH, CDR2 LQKENI. V was pared by 6 bases and J by 0 bases, with 2 bases of the junction left unmatched. The CDR3 has 14 residues. CDR3: CASSDRVSTDTQYF. The CDR3 coding sequence is TGTGCCAGCTCGGACAGGGTTAGCACAGATACGCAGTATTTT.

J is TRBJ1-1 and V is TRBV11-3; 9 bases map to TRBD1. With V trimmed by 5 bases and J by 6 bases, 4 bases remained unmatched. Looked up from germline, CDR1 is SGHNT and CDR2 is YENEEA. This CDR3 is built from 13 residues. The CDR3 DNA reads TGTGCCAGCAGCCAACAGGGGGCCGCTGAAGCTTTCTTT. Protein sequence: CASSQQGAAEAFF.

CDR3 sequence (DNA): TGTGCCAGTAGTATGGGGAGGACTAGCGGGAGGGCCTACGAGCAGTACTTC. As protein: CASSMGRTSGRAYEQYF. This rearrangement joins TRBV19 to TRBJ2-7, with 15 positions matching TRBD2. CDR1 LNHDA and CDR2 SQIVND come from the germline V gene (reference sequence). The CDR3 runs 17 residues. V was clipped by 3 bases and J by 2 bases; unmatched bases: 5.